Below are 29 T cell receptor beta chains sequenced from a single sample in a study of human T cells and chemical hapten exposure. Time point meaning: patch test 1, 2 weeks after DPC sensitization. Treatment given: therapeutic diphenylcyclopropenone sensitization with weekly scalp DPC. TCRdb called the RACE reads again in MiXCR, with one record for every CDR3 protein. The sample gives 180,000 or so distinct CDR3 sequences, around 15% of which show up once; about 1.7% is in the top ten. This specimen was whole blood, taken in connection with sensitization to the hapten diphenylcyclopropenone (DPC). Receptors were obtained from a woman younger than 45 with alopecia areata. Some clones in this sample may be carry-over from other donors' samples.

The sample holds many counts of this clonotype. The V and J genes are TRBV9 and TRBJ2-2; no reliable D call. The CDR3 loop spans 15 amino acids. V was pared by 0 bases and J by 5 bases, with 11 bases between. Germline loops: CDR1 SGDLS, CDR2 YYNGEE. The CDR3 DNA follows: TGTGCCAGCAGCGTAGGACCTGTGAGGACCGGGGAGCTGTTTTTT. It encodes CASSVGPVRTGELFF.

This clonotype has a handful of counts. CDR3 region: CASSLVRVSYEQYF. The CDR3 DNA reads as TGTGCCAGCAGCTTAGTACGCGTTTCCTACGAGCAGTACTTC. This chain links TRBV7-2 with TRBJ2-7; D not certain. The CDR3 sequence is 14 residues long. Germline-derived CDR1 and CDR2 are SGHTA and FQGNSA. Trimming removed 1 base at V and 1 base at J, with 8 bases between.

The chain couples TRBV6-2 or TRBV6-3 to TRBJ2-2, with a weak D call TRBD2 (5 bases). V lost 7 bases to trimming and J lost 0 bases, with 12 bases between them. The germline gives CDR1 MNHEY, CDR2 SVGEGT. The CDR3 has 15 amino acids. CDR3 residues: CASKTRGSNTGELFF. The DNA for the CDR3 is TGTGCCAGCAAGACTCGGGGATCGAACACCGGGGAGCTGTTTTTT.

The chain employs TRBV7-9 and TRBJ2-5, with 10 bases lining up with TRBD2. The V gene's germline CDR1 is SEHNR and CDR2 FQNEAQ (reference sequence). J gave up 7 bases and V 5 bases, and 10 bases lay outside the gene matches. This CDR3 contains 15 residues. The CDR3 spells CASSPTGTSVGTQYF. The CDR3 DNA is TGTGCCAGCAGCCCAACCGGGACTAGCGTGGGGACCCAGTACTTC.

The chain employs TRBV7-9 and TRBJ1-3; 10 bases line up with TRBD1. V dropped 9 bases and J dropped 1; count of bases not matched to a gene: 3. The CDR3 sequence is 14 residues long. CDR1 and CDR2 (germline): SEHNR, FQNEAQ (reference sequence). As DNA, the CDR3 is TGTGCCAGTCGACAGGGGGCTTCTGGAAACACCATATATTTT. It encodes CASRQGASGNTIYF. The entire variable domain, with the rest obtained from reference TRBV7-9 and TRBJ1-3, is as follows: DTGVSQNPRHKITKRGQNVTFRCDPISEHNRLYWYRQTLGQGPEFLTYFQNEAQLEKSRLLSDRFSAERPKGSFSTLEIQRTEQGDSAMYLCASRQGASGNTIYFGEGSWLTVV.

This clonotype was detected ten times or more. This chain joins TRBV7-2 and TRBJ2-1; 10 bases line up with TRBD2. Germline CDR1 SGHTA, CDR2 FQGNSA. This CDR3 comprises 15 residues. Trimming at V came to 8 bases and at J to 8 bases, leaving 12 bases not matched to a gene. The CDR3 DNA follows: TGTGCCAGCGGACCTCCGGGACTAGCGTCCCATGAGCAGTTCTTC. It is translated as CASGPPGLASHEQFF.

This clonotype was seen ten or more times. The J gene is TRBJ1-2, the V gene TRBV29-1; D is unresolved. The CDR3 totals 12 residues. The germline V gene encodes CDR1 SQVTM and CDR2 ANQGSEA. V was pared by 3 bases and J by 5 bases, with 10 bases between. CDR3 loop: CSVERREYGYTF. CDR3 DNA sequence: TGCAGCGTTGAGAGGCGGGAGTATGGCTACACCTTC.

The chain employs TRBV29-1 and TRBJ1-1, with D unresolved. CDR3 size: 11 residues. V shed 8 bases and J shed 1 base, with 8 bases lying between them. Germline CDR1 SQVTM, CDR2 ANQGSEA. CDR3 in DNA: TGCAGCTCACGCGAGAACACTGAAGCTTTCTTT. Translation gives CSSRENTEAFF.

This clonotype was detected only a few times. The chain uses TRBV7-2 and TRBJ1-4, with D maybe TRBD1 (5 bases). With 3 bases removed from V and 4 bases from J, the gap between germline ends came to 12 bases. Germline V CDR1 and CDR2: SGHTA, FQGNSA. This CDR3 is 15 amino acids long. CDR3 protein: CASSFVGAYNEKLFF. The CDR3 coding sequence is TGTGCCAGCAGCTTTGTAGGGGCTTATAATGAAAAACTGTTTTTT.

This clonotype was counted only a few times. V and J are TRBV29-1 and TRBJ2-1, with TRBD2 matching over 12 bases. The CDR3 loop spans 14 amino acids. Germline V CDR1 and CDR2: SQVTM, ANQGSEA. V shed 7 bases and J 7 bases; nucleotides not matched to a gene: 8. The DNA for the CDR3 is TGCAGCGCGACGACTAGCGGGAGAGCAAATGAGCAGTTCTTC. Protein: CSATTSGRANEQFF.

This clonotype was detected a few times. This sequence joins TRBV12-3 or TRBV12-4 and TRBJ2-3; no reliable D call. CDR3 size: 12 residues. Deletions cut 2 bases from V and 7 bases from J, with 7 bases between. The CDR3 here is CASSLSVNTQYF. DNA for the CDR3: TGTGCCAGCAGTTTATCTGTTAATACGCAGTATTTT.

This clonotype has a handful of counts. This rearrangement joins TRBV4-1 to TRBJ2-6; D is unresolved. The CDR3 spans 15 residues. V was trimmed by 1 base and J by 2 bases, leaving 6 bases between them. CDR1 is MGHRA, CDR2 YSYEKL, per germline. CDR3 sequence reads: CASSQVSTGANVLTF. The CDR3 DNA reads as TGCGCCAGCAGCCAAGTCAGTACTGGGGCCAACGTCCTGACTTTC.

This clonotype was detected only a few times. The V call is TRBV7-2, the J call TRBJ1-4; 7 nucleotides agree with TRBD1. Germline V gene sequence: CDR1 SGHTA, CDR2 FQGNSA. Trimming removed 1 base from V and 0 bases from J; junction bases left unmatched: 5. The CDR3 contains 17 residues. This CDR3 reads CASSLGGQGATNEKLFF. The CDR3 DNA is TGTGCCAGCAGCTTAGGGGGTCAGGGGGCAACTAATGAAAAACTGTTTTTT. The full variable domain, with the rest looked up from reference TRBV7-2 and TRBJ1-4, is GAGVSQSPSNKVTEKGKDVELRCDPISGHTALYWYRQSLGQGLEFLIYFQGNSAPDKSGLPSDRFSAERTGGSVSTLTIQRTQQEDSAVYLCASSLGGQGATNEKLFFGSGTQLSVL.

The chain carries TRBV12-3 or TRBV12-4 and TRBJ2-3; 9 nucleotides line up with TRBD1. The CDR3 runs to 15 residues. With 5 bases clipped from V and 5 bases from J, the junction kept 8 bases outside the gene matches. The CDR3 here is CASSPMDRGEDTQYF. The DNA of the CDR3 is TGTGCCAGCAGTCCAATGGACAGGGGAGAAGATACGCAGTATTTT.

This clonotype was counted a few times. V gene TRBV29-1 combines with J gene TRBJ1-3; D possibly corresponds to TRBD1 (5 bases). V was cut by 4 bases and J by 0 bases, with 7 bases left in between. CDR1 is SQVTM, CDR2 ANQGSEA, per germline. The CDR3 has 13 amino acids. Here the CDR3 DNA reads TGCAGCGTTGGGGGGGGCTCTGGAAACACCATATATTTT. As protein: CSVGGGSGNTIYF.

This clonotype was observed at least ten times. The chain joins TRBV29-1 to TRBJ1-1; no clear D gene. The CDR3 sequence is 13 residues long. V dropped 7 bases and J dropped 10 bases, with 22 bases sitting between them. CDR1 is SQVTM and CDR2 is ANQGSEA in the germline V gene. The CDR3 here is CSARDEVDQIAFF. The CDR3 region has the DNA TGCAGCGCTAGAGACGAGGTCGACCAGATAGCTTTCTTT.

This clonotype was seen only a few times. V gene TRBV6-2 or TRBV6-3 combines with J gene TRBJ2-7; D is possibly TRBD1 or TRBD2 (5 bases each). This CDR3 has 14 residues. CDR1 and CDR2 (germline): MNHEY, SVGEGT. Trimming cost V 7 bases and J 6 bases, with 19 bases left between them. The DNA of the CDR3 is TGTGCCAGCACTACCTTCGCCGGGGCTGGCGAGCAGTACTTC. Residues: CASTTFAGAGEQYF.

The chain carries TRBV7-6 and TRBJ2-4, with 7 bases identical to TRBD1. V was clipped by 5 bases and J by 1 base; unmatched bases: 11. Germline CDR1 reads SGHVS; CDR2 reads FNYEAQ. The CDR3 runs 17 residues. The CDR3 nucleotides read TGTGCCAGCAGCGAAAACAGGGGCCCCGCCGCCAAAAACATTCAGTACTTC. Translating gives CASSENRGPAAKNIQYF.

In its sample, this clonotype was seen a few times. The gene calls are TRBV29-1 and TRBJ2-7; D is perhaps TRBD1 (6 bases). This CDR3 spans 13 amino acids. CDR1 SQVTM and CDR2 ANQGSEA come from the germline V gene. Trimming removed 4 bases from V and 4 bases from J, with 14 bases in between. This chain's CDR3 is CSVADRNMYEQYF. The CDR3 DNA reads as TGCAGCGTTGCGGACAGAAATATGTACGAGCAGTACTTC.

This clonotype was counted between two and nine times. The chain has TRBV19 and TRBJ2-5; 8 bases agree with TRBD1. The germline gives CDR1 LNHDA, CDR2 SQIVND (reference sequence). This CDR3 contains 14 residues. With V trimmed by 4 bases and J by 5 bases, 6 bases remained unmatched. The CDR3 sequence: CASSRTGTEETQYF. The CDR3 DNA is TGTGCCAGTAGTAGGACAGGGACCGAGGAGACCCAGTACTTC.

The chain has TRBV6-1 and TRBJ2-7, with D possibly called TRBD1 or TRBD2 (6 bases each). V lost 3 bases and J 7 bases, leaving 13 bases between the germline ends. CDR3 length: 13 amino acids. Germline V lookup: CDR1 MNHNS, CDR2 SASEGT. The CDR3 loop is CASSEGAREEQYF. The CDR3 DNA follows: TGTGCCAGCAGTGAGGGGGCTCGGGAGGAGCAGTACTTC.

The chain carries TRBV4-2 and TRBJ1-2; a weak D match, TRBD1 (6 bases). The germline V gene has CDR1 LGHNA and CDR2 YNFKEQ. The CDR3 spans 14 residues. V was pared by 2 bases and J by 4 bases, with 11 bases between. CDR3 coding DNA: TGTGCCAGCAGCCAATCAGGGGCAGGCTATGGCTACACCTTC. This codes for CASSQSGAGYGYTF.

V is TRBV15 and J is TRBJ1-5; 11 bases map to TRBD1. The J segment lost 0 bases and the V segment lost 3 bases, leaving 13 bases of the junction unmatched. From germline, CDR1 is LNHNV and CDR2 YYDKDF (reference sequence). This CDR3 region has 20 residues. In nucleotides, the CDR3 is TGTGCCACCAGCAGGGGGGGCGGACAGGGGGCGTTGAATAGCAATCAGCCCCAGCATTTT. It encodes CATSRGGGQGALNSNQPQHF. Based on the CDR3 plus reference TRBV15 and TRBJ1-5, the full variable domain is DAMVIQNPRYQVTQFGKPVTLSCSQTLNHNVMYWYQQKSSQAPKLLFHYYDKDFNNEADTPDNFQSRRPNTSFCFLDIRSPGLGDTAMYLCATSRGGGQGALNSNQPQHFGDGTRLSIL.

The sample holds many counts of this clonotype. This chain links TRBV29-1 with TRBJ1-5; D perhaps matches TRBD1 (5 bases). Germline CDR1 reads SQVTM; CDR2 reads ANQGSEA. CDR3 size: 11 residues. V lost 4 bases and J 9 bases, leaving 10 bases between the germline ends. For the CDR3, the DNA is TGCAGCGTTGGGACGGGGGGGCCCCAGCATTTT. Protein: CSVGTGGPQHF.

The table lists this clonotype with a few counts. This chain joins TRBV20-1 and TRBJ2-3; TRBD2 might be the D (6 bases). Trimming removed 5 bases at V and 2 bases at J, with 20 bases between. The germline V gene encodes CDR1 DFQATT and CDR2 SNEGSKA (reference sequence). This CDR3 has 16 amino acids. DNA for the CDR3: TGCAGTGCTGAACCGTTCCGGGACTGGCACACAGATACGCAGTATTTT. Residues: CSAEPFRDWHTDTQYF.

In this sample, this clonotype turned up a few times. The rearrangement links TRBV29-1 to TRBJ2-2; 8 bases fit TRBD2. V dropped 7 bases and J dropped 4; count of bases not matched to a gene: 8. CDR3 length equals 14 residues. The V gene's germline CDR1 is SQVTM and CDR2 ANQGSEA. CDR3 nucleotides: TGCAGCGCCGGACTAGCAAGTAGCACCGGGGAGCTGTTTTTT. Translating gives CSAGLASSTGELFF.

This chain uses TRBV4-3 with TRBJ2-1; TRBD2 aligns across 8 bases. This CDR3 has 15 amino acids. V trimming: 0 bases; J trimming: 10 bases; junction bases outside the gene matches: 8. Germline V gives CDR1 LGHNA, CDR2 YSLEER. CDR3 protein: CASSQDRGTRQEQFF. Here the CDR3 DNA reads TGCGCCAGCAGCCAAGATCGTGGGACTAGGCAAGAGCAGTTCTTC.

The CDR3 nucleotides are TGTGCCTGGAGTACAGTGAACAACTACAATGAGCAGTTCTTC. This codes for CAWSTVNNYNEQFF. The V and J genes are TRBV30 and TRBJ2-1; no clear D gene. Trimming shortened V by 2 bases and J by 3 bases, and 11 bases separated the two germline ends. The CDR3 consists of 14 residues. Germline V CDR1 and CDR2: GTSNPN, SVGIG (reference sequence).

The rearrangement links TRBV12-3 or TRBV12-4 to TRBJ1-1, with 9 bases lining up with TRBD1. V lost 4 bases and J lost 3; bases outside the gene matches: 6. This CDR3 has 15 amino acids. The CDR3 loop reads CASSSGQGLHTEAFF. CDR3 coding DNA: TGTGCCAGCAGTTCGGGACAGGGTCTTCACACTGAAGCTTTCTTT.